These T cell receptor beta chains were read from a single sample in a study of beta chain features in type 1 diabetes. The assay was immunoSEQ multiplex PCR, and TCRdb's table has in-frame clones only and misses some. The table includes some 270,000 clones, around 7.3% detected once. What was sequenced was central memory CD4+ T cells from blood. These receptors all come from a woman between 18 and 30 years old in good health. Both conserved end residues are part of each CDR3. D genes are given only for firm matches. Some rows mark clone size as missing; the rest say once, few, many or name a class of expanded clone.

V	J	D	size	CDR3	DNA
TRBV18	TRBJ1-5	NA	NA	CASSPTGYQPQHF	TGTGCCAGCTCACCTACGGGCTATCAGCCCCAGCATTTT
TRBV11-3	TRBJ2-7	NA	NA	CASSVQGQQYF	TGTGCCAGCAGCGTCCAGGGTCAGCAGTACTTC
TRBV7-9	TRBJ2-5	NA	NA	CASSLQETQYF	TGTGCCAGCAGCTTACAAGAGACCCAGTACTTC
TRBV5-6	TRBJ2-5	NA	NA	CASSLAYRAGRRETQYF	TGTGCCAGCAGCTTGGCCTACAGGGCGGGTCGAAGGGAGACCCAGTACTTC
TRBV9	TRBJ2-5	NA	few	CASSSGLGPQETQYF	TGTGCCAGCAGCTCAGGGTTAGGGCCCCAAGAGACCCAGTACTTC
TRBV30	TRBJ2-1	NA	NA	CAWGADNSYNEQFF	TGTGCCTGGGGAGCGGATAACTCCTACAATGAGCAGTTCTTC
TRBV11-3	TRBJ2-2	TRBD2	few	CASSLGAGGPGELFF	TGTGCCAGCAGCTTAGGAGCGGGAGGGCCCGGGGAGCTGTTTTTT
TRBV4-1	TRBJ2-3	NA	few	CASSRREGSVGTDTQYF	TGCGCCAGCAGCCGGCGAGAAGGCAGCGTCGGTACAGATACGCAGTATTTT
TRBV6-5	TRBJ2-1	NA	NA	CASSRDVSGEQFF	TGTGCCAGCAGCCGCGACGTTAGTGGAGAGCAGTTCTTC
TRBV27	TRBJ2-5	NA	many	CASSPRDNKETQYF	TGTGCCAGCAGTCCCCGGGACAACAAAGAGACCCAGTACTTC
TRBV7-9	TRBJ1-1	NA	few	CASSQGGATRNTEAFF	TGTGCCAGCAGCCAAGGGGGGGCCACGAGGAACACTGAAGCTTTCTTT
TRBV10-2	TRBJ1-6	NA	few	CASSDLTPSPLHF	TGCGCCAGCAGTGACCTGACACCTTCACCCCTCCACTTT
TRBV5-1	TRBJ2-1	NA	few	CASSPDNEQFF	TGCGCCAGCAGCCCGGACAATGAGCAGTTCTTC
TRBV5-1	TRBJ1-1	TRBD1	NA	CASRTETGIAEAFF	TGCGCCAGCCGAACGGAGACAGGGATCGCTGAAGCTTTCTTT
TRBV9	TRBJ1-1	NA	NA	CASSVAQVSEAFF	TGTGCCAGCAGCGTAGCCCAGGTCTCTGAAGCTTTCTTT
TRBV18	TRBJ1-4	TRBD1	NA	CASSPAGDSNEKLFF	TGTGCCAGCTCACCCGCTGGGGACAGCAATGAAAAACTGTTTTTT
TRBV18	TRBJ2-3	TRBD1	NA	CASSTGTADTQYF	TGTGCCAGCTCGACCGGGACAGCAGATACGCAGTATTTT
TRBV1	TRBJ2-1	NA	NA	CTSSQGTGRGSNEQFF	TGCACCAGCAGCCAAGGTACCGGGAGGGGGTCTAATGAGCAGTTCTTC
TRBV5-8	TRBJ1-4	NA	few	CASSPGMGGTNEKLFF	TGTGCCAGCAGCCCGGGTATGGGTGGAACTAATGAAAAACTGTTTTTT
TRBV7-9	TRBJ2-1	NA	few	CGIRGQTRGEQFF	TGTGGCATCCGGGGCCAGACCCGGGGTGAGCAGTTCTTC
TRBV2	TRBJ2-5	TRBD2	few	CASSGRLAGEETQYF	TGTGCCAGCAGTGGTCGGTTGGCGGGGGAAGAGACCCAGTACTTC
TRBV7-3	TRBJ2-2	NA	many	CASSPTGTGELFF	TGTGCCAGCAGCCCCACTGGGACCGGGGAGCTGTTTTTT
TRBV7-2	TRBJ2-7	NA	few	CASSLESNSHEQYF	TGTGCCAGCAGCTTAGAGAGCAACTCCCACGAGCAGTACTTC
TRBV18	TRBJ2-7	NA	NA	CASSPPSSYEQYF	TGTGCCAGCTCACCGCCGTCATCATACGAGCAGTACTTC
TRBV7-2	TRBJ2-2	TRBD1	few	CASSSRQGGTGELFF	TGTGCCAGCAGCTCCCGACAGGGTGGCACCGGGGAGCTGTTTTTT
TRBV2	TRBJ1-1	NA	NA	CASSYSPGPNTEAFF	TGTGCCAGCAGTTATAGTCCGGGACCGAACACTGAAGCTTTCTTT
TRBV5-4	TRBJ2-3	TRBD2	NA	CASSPRLAGSTQYF	TGTGCCAGCAGCCCTCGACTAGCGGGGAGTACGCAGTATTTT
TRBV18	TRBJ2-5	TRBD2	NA	CASSPGGGQWRETQYF	TGTGCCAGCTCTCCCGGCGGGGGGCAGTGGAGGGAGACCCAGTACTTC
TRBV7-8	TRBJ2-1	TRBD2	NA	CASSLEGTSGFNEQFF	TGTGCCAGCAGCTTAGAAGGGACTAGCGGGTTCAATGAGCAGTTCTTC
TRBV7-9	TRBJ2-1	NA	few	CASGAGDEQFF	TGTGCCAGCGGGGCTGGGGATGAGCAGTTCTTC
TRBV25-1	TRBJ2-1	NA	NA	CASSESGAMEQFF	TGTGCCAGCAGTGAATCGGGGGCCATGGAGCAGTTCTTC
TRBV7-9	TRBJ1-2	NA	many	CASVEMGGDYGYTF	TGTGCCAGCGTCGAAATGGGAGGAGACTATGGCTACACCTTC